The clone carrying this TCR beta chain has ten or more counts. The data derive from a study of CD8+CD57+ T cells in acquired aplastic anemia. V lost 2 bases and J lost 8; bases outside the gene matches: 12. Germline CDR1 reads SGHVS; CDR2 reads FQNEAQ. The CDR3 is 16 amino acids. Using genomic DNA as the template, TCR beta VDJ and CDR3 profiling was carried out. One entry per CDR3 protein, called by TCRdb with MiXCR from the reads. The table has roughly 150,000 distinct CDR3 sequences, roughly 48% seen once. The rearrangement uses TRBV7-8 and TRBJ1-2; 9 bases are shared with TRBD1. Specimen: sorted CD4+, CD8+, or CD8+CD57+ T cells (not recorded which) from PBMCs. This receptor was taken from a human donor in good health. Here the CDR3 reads CASSLSGDREVRGYTF. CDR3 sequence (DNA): TGTGCCAGCAGCTTATCGGGGGACAGGGAGGTTCGAGGCTACACCTTC.